The rows below give T cell receptor beta chains drawn from one sample of a study of blood T cells in healthy people across ages. TCRdb redid the calling of the 5' RACE reads with MiXCR, one entry per CDR3 protein. The sample comprises around 1,900,000 distinct CDR3 sequences, approximately 40% of which are singletons, and more than 20% rests with the top ten. Input material: blood. The origin of the receptors is a human donor in good health. Both conserved end residues are part of each CDR3. A D gene is named only where the DNA matches it firmly.

j_call v_call d_call cdr3_aa
TRBJ2-5 TRBV7-2 . CTSSFAGGWTMGEETQYF
TRBJ2-5 TRBV20-1 TRBD1 CSAMPGQGYETQYF
TRBJ2-3 TRBV24-1 TRBD2 CATSQPLADLSSTDTQYF
TRBJ1-2 TRBV6-5 . CASTPSAESNYGYTF
TRBJ2-3 TRBV13 TRBD2 CASSLGQTSGALGDTQYF
TRBJ1-5 TRBV4-1 . CASSQVGTRDIDQPQHF
TRBJ2-7 TRBV20-1 TRBD1 CCTGGGQGYEQYF
TRBJ2-7 TRBV30 . CAWSLGGPSTDEQYF
TRBJ1-5 TRBV20-1 . CSAQTALKLNQPQHF
TRBJ2-7 TRBV7-2 TRBD2 CASSFISGGPYEQYF
TRBJ1-5 TRBV27 . CASSFGTPNQPQHF
TRBJ2-3 TRBV12-5 . CASGLRQDTQYF
TRBJ1-2 TRBV11-3 . CASSLDTQGNGYTF
TRBJ2-1 TRBV6-2/TRBV6-3 TRBD1 CASRPGQGHNEQFF
TRBJ1-2 TRBV29-1 TRBD1 CSVSNGQGSGYTF
. TRBV10-3 . CAISVSGGSYEQYF
TRBJ2-3 TRBV20-1 TRBD2 CSATLAGGSFDTQYF
TRBJ2-6 TRBV6-2/TRBV6-3 TRBD2 CASSSTAGDVLTF
TRBJ2-4 TRBV6-5 TRBD1 CASRRDRESIQYF
TRBJ1-5 TRBV12-3/TRBV12-4 TRBD1 CASSPSQGPQPQHF
TRBJ2-7 TRBV9 . CASSVGTQSSYEQYF
TRBJ1-2 TRBV7-2 . CASSLYRTLYGYTF
TRBJ2-7 TRBV9 TRBD1 CASSPGPGQGASSQYF
TRBJ1-1 TRBV29-1 . CSAGVSTEAFF
TRBJ2-6 TRBV7-9 . CASSLGLGAGANVLTF
TRBJ2-1 TRBV5-5 . CASSLRQSSYNEQFF
TRBJ2-5 TRBV20-1 . CSARRGLRETQYF
TRBJ2-5 TRBV7-7 TRBD1 CASSHNPGGETQYF
TRBJ2-1 TRBV11-3 TRBD2 CASSLDISRGGGNEQFF
TRBJ1-2 TRBV4-2 . CASSQDPGLGSYYGYTF
TRBJ1-5 TRBV6-1 . CASSEALGDQPQHF
TRBJ1-5 TRBV12-3/TRBV12-4 . CASSAGPPGTFSNQPQHF
TRBJ2-1 TRBV7-8 . CASSPMNNEQFF
TRBJ1-5 TRBV28 . CASSKRGWNQPQHF
TRBJ1-2 TRBV28 . CASTSGVVDYGYTF
TRBJ2-5 TRBV6-6 TRBD2 CASSYSNGGAYKQYF
TRBJ1-6 TRBV7-6 . CATSERGNSPLHF
TRBJ2-7 TRBV3-1 TRBD1 CASSQATGAPYEQYF
TRBJ2-1 TRBV20-1 . CSARDLSLSYNEQFF
TRBJ1-2 TRBV24-1 TRBD1 CATSDLRTGGTYGYTF
TRBJ2-3 TRBV6-4 . CASSEAFGTDTQYF
TRBJ2-7 TRBV9 . CASSVSGSEQYF
TRBJ2-1 TRBV7-2 TRBD2 CASSSSGGASSYNEQFF
TRBJ2-2 TRBV4-3 . CASSYYPGRGTGELFF
TRBJ2-3 TRBV20-1 TRBD2 CSAIRSGGVNADTQYF
. TRBV6-2/TRBV6-3 . CASSYSVQTGQFYEQYF
TRBJ2-5 TRBV7-9 . CASSLALGSETQYF
TRBJ1-2 TRBV29-1 . CSVEDGQGNGYTF
. TRBV27 . CATSGGPPYEQYF
TRBJ1-6 TRBV5-6 . CASNRQVNNSPLHF
TRBJ2-1 TRBV7-6 TRBD2 CASSLGRGAVYEQFF
TRBJ1-2 TRBV12-3/TRBV12-4 TRBD1 CASSYERQGMSHYGYTF
TRBJ2-3 TRBV5-5 . CASSLTGGGDAQYF
TRBJ1-2 TRBV20-1 . CSPLRSEGYTF
TRBJ1-6 TRBV6-2/TRBV6-3 . CASSYGRETSPLHF
TRBJ1-4 TRBV20-1 . CSASLRNEKLFF
TRBJ2-7 TRBV2 . CASSEVSSYEQYF
TRBJ2-4 TRBV5-1 . CASSLVPDYLAKNIQYF
TRBJ2-3 TRBV29-1 . CSVGFSLYTDTQYF
TRBJ2-3 TRBV7-2 . CASTSGPSTDTQYF